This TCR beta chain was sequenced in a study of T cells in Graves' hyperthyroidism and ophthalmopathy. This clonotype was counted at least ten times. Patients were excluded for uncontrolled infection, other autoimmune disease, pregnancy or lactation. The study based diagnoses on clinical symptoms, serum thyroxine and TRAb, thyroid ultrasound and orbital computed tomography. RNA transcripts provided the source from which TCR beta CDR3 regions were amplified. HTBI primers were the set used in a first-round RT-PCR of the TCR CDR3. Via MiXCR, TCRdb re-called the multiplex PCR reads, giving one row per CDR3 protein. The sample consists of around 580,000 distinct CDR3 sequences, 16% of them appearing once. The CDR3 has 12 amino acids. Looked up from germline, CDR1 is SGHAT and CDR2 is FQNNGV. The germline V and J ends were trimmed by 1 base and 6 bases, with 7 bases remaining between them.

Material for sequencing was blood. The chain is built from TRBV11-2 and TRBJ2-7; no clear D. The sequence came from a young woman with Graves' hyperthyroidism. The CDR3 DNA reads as TGTGCCAGCAGCTTAGTTGTTGGCGAGCAGTACTTC. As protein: CASSLVVGEQYF.